This T cell receptor (beta chain) was observed in a study of shared clonotypes between healthy human individuals. Study outcomes and limitations: In the sorted subsets, rarefaction showed sequencing was incomplete despite large depth.

Genomic DNA of each subset was evenly split across several immunoSEQ plates. Replicate PCRs for sorted subsets used approximately 190 ng DNA; this equaled about 30,000 T cell genomes. Using immunoSEQ multiplex PCR, the repertoire was profiled, and TCRdb retains in-frame clones only, with some absent. The sample consists of roughly 1,600,000 clones, approximately 98.5% of them appearing once. Remarks on this clone: What it recognizes is unknown.

This CDR3 is built from 14 residues. V lost 0 bases to trimming and J lost 4 bases, with 7 bases between them. Looked up from germline, CDR1 is SGHRS and CDR2 is YFSETQ. The TCR sequence derives from a man aged 30 to 39 in good health. The V gene is TRBV5-1, the J gene TRBJ2-2, with unresolved D. The sample comprised naive CD4+ T cells sorted from blood. Stated subset: CD45RA+ positively selected. The CDR3 sequence is CASSLGILTGELFF. The CDR3 nucleotides read TGCGCCAGCAGCTTGGGGATCCTCACCGGGGAGCTGTTTTTT.